This T cell receptor (beta chain) was sequenced during a study of CD8 T cells in Susac syndrome. Study-wide results and caveats: A relatively small number of individuals underwent TCR sequencing and HLA analysis.

V trimming: 8 bases; J trimming: 12 bases; junction bases outside the gene matches: 14. Germline-derived CDR1 and CDR2 are MNHNS and SASEGT. This CDR3 region has 15 residues. This clonotype was counted a single time. Its antigen is as yet unknown. The multiple sclerosis controls were treatment-naive patients affected by stable or active relapsing-remitting disease. An amount of RNA that ranged from about 0.45 to 1 ug was reverse transcribed with random hexamers. MiXCR, applied by TCRdb to the immunoSEQ multiplex PCR reads, yields one record per CDR3 protein. The sample holds approximately 200,000 distinct CDR3 sequences, 90% to 95% seen once.

This chain uses TRBV6-1 with TRBJ2-1, with 12 bases aligning to TRBD2. The sample was CD4+ T cells from PBMCs. The sequence came from a human donor with multiple sclerosis. The CDR3 DNA sequence: TGTGCCAGCGCTAGGACTAGCGGGATTCCCGAGGGGCAGTTCTTC. This sequence encodes CASARTSGIPEGQFF.